This T cell receptor (beta chain) emerged from a study of CD8 T cells in ankylosing spondylitis. General observations from the study: Among TCR beta sequences, a motif of fewer than 10 highly homologous variants appeared characteristic of ankylosing spondylitis blood. Disease-linked clones reportedly concentrated significantly in matched ankylosing spondylitis synovial fluid. Some of the motif variants had earlier been found in reactive arthritis patients' fluid and blood.

Making the TCR beta libraries involved quantitative 5'-RACE with molecular barcodes. MiXCR, run by TCRdb on the 5' RACE reads, gives a single entry per CDR3 protein. The profile shows about 250,000 distinct CDR3 sequences, around 32% of them singletons. Turning to this clonotype: The antigen is undetermined.

The CDR3 has 14 residues. Germline CDR1 SEHNR, CDR2 FQNEAQ (reference sequence). V lost 4 bases and J 3 bases, leaving 12 bases between the germline ends. Material: blood, either unsorted or a sorted T cell fraction (not recorded which). This sequence was found in a male donor with ankylosing spondylitis or in good health (not recorded which). The chain has TRBV7-9 and TRBJ1-2; D perhaps matches TRBD1 (5 bases). CDR3: CASSSGPGYYGYTF. The CDR3 nucleotides read TGTGCCAGCAGCTCGGGCCCAGGGTACTATGGCTACACCTTC. The full variable domain, with the rest looked up from reference TRBV7-9 and TRBJ1-2, is DTGVSQNPRHKITKRGQNVTFRCDPISEHNRLYWYRQTLGQGPEFLTYFQNEAQLEKSRLLSDRFSAERPKGSFSTLEIQRTEQGDSAMYLCASSSGPGYYGYTFGSGTRLTVV.